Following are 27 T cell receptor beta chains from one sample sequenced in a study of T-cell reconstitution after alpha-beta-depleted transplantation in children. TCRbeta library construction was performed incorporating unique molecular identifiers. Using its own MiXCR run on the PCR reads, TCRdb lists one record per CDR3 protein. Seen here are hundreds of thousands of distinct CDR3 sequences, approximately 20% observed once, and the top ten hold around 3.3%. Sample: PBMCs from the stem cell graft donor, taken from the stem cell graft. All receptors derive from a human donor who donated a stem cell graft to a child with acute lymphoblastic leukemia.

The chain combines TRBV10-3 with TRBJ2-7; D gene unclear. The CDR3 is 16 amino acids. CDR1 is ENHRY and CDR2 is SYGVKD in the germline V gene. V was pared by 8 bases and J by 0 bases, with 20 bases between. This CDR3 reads CAIAWTASMSSYEQYF. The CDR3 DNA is TGTGCCATCGCTTGGACGGCGAGCATGAGCTCCTACGAGCAGTACTTC.

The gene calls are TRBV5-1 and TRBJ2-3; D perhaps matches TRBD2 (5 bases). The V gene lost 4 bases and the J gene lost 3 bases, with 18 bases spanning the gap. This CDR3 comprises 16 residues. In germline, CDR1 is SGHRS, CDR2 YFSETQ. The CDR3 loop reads CASSTRTRVGTDTQYF. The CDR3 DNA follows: TGCGCCAGCAGCACAAGGACGAGGGTCGGGACAGATACGCAGTATTTT.

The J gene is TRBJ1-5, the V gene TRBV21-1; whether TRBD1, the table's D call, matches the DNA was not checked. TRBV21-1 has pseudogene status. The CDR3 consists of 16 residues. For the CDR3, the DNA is TGTGCCAGCAGCGAGGCCAAGGGGGCCCTCAATCAGCCCCAGCATTTT. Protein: CASSEAKGALNQPQHF.

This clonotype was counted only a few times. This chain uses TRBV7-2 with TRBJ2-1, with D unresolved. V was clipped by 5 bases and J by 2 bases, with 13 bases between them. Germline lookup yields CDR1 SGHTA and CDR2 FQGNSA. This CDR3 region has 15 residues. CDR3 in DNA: TGTGCCAGCAGCCAGCCTACTCCCGCCTACAATGAGCAGTTCTTC. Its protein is CASSQPTPAYNEQFF.

The CDR3 sequence: CASSPDWEYEQYF. The CDR3 bases are TGTGCCAGCAGTCCGGACTGGGAGTACGAGCAGTACTTC. The chain couples TRBV27 to TRBJ2-7; D perhaps matches TRBD2 (5 bases). Germline assignment: CDR1 MNHEY and CDR2 SMNVEV (reference sequence). With 5 bases removed from V and 4 bases from J, the gap between germline ends came to 12 bases. CDR3 length: 13 amino acids.

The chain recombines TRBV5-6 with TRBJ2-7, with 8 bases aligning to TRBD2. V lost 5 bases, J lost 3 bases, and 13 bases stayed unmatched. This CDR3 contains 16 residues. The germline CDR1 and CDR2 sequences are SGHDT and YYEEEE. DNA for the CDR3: TGTGCCAGCAGTTATAGAAGCGGGAGTCGTATCTACGAGCAGTACTTC. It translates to CASSYRSGSRIYEQYF.

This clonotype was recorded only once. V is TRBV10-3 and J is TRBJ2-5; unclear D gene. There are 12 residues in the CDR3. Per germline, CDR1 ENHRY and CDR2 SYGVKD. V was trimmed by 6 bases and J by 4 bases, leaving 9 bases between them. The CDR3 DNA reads TGTGCCATCAGAAATGATATAGAGACCCAGTACTTC. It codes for CAIRNDIETQYF.

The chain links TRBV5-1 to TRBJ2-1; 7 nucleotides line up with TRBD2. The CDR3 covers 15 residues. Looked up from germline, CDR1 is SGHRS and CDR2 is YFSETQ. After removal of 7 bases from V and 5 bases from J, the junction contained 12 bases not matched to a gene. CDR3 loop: CASRVMISGNNEQFF. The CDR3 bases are TGCGCCAGCCGTGTGATGATAAGCGGGAACAATGAGCAGTTCTTC.

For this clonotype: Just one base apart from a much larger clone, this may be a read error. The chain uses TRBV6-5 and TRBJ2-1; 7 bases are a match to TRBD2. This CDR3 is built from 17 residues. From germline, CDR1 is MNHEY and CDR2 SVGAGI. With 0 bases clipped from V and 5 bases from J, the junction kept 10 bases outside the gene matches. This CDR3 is CASSYSMPSGIHNEQFF. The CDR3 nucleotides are TGTGCCAGCAGTTACTCGATGCCTAGCGGAATCCACAATGAGCAGTTCTTC.

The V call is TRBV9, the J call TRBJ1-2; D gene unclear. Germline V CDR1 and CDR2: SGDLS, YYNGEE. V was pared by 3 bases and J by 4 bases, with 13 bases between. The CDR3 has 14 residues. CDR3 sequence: CASSASWGIYGYTF. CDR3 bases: TGTGCCAGCAGCGCGTCGTGGGGAATCTATGGCTACACCTTC.

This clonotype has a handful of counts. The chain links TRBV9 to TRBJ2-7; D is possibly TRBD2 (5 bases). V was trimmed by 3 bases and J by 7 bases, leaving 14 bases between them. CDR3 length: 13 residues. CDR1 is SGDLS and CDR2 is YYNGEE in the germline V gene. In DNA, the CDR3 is TGTGCCAGCAGCGCGAATACTGGACTTGAGCAGTACTTC. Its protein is CASSANTGLEQYF. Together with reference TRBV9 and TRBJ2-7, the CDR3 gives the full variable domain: DSGVTQTPKHLITATGQRVTLRCSPRSGDLSVYWYQQSLDQGLQFLIQYYNGEERAKGNILERFSAQQFPDLHSELNLSSLELGDSALYFCASSANTGLEQYFGPGTRLTVT.

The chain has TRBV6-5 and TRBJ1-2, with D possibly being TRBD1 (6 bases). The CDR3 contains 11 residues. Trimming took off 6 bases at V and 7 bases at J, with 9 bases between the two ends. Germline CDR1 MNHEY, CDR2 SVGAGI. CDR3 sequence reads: CASRQGSGYTF. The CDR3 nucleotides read TGTGCCAGCAGACAGGGTTCTGGCTACACCTTC.

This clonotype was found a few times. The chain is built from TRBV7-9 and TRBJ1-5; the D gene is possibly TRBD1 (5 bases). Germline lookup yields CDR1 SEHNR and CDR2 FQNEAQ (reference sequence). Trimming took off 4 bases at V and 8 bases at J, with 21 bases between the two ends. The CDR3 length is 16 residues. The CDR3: CASSSYTGTSWEPQHF. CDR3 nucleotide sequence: TGTGCCAGCAGCTCTTACACAGGAACCTCCTGGGAGCCCCAGCATTTT.

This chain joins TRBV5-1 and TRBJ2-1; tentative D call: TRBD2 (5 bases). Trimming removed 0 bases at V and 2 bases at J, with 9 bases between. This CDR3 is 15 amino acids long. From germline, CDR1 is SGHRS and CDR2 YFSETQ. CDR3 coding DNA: TGCGCCAGCAGCTTGGCACTAGAACCCTACAATGAGCAGTTCTTC. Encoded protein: CASSLALEPYNEQFF. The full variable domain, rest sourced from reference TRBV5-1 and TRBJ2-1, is KAGVTQTPRYLIKTRGQQVTLSCSPISGHRSVSWYQQTPGQGLQFLFEYFSETQRNKGNFPGRFSGRQFSNSRSEMNVSTLELGDSALYLCASSLALEPYNEQFFGPGTRLTVL.

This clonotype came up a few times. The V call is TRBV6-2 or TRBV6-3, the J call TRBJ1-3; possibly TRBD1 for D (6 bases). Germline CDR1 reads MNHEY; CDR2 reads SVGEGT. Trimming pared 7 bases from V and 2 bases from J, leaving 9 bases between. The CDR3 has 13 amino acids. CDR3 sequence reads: CASNREAGNTIYF. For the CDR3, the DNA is TGTGCCAGCAACAGGGAAGCTGGAAACACCATATATTTT.

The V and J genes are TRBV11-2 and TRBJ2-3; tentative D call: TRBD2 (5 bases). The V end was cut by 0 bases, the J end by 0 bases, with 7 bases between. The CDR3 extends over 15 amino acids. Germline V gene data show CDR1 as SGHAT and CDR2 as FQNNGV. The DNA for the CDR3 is TGTGCCAGCAGCTTAGATCCGGGAAGCACAGATACGCAGTATTTT. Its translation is CASSLDPGSTDTQYF.

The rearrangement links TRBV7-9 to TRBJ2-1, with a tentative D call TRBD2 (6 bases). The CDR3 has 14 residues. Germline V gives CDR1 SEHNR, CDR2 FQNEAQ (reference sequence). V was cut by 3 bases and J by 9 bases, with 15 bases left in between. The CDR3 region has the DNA TGTGCCAGCAGCTTCACCGGGGGAAACGCTGAGCAGTTCTTC. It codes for CASSFTGGNAEQFF.

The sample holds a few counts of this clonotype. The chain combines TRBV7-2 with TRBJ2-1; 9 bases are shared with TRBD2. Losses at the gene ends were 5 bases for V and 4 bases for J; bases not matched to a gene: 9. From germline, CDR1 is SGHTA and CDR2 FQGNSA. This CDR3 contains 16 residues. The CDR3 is CASSLSSGTTYNEQFF. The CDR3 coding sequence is TGTGCCAGCAGCCTTTCTAGCGGGACTACTTACAATGAGCAGTTCTTC.

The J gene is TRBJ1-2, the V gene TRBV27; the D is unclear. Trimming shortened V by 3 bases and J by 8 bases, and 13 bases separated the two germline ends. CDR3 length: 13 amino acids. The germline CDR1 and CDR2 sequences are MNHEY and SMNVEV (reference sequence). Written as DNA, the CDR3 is TGTGCCAGCAGTTTCAAGGGATCAGGAGGCTACACCTTC. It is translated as CASSFKGSGGYTF.

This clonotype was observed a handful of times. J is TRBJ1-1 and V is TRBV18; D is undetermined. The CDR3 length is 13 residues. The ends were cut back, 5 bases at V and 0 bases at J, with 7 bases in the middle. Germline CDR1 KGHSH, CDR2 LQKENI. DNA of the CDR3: TGTGCCAGCTCAGAAGGGATGAACACTGAAGCTTTCTTT. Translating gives CASSEGMNTEAFF. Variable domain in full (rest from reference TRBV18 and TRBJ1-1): NAGVMQNPRHLVRRRGQEARLRCSPMKGHSHVYWYRQLPEEGLKFMVYLQKENIIDESGMPKERFSAEFPKEGPSILRIQQVVRGDSAAYFCASSEGMNTEAFFGQGTRLTVV.

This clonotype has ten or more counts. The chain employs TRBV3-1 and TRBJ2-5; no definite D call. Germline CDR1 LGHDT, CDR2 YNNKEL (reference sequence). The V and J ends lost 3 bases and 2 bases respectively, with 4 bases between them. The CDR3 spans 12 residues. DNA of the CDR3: TGTGCCAGCAGCCACAGTCAAGAGACCCAGTACTTC. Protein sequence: CASSHSQETQYF.

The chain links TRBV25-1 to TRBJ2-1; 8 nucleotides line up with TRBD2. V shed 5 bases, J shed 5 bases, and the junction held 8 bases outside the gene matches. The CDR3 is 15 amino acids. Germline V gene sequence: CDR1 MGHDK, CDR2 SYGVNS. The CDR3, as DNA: TGTGCCAGCAGTTCATTTGGGACTAGTAACAATGAGCAGTTCTTC. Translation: CASSSFGTSNNEQFF.

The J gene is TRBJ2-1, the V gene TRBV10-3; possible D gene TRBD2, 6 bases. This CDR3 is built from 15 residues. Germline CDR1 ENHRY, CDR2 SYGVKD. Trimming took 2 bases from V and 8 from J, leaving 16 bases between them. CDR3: CAISEPKLAGHEQFF. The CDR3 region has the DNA TGTGCCATCAGTGAGCCGAAGTTGGCGGGACATGAGCAGTTCTTC.

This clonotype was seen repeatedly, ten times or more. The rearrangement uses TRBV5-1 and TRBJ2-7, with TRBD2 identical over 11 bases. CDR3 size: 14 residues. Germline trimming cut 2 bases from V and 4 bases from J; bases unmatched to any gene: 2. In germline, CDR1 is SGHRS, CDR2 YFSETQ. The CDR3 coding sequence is TGCGCCAGCAGCTTATCTAGCGGGAGGTACGAGCAGTACTTC. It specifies CASSLSSGRYEQYF.

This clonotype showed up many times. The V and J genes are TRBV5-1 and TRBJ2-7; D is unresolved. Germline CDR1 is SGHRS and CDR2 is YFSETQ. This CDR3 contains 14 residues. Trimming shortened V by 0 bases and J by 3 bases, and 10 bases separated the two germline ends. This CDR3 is CASSLDGQNYEQYF. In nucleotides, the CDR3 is TGCGCCAGCAGCTTGGATGGCCAAAACTACGAGCAGTACTTC. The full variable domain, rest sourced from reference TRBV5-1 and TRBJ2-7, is KAGVTQTPRYLIKTRGQQVTLSCSPISGHRSVSWYQQTPGQGLQFLFEYFSETQRNKGNFPGRFSGRQFSNSRSEMNVSTLELGDSALYLCASSLDGQNYEQYFGPGTRLTVT.

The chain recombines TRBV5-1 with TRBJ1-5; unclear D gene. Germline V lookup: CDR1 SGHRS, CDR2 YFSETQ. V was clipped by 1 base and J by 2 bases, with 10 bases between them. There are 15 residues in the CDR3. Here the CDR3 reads CASSLHGKGNQPQHF. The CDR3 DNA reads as TGCGCCAGCAGCTTGCATGGTAAGGGCAATCAGCCCCAGCATTTT. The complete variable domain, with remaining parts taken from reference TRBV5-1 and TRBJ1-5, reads KAGVTQTPRYLIKTRGQQVTLSCSPISGHRSVSWYQQTPGQGLQFLFEYFSETQRNKGNFPGRFSGRQFSNSRSEMNVSTLELGDSALYLCASSLHGKGNQPQHFGDGTRLSIL.

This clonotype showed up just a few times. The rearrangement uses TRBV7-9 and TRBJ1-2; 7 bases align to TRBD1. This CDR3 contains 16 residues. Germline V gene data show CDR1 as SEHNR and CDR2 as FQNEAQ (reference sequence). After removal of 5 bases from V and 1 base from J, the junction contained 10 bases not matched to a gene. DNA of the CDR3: TGTGCCAGCAGCCCTCAACCGACAGGGATTAACTATGGCTACACCTTC. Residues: CASSPQPTGINYGYTF.